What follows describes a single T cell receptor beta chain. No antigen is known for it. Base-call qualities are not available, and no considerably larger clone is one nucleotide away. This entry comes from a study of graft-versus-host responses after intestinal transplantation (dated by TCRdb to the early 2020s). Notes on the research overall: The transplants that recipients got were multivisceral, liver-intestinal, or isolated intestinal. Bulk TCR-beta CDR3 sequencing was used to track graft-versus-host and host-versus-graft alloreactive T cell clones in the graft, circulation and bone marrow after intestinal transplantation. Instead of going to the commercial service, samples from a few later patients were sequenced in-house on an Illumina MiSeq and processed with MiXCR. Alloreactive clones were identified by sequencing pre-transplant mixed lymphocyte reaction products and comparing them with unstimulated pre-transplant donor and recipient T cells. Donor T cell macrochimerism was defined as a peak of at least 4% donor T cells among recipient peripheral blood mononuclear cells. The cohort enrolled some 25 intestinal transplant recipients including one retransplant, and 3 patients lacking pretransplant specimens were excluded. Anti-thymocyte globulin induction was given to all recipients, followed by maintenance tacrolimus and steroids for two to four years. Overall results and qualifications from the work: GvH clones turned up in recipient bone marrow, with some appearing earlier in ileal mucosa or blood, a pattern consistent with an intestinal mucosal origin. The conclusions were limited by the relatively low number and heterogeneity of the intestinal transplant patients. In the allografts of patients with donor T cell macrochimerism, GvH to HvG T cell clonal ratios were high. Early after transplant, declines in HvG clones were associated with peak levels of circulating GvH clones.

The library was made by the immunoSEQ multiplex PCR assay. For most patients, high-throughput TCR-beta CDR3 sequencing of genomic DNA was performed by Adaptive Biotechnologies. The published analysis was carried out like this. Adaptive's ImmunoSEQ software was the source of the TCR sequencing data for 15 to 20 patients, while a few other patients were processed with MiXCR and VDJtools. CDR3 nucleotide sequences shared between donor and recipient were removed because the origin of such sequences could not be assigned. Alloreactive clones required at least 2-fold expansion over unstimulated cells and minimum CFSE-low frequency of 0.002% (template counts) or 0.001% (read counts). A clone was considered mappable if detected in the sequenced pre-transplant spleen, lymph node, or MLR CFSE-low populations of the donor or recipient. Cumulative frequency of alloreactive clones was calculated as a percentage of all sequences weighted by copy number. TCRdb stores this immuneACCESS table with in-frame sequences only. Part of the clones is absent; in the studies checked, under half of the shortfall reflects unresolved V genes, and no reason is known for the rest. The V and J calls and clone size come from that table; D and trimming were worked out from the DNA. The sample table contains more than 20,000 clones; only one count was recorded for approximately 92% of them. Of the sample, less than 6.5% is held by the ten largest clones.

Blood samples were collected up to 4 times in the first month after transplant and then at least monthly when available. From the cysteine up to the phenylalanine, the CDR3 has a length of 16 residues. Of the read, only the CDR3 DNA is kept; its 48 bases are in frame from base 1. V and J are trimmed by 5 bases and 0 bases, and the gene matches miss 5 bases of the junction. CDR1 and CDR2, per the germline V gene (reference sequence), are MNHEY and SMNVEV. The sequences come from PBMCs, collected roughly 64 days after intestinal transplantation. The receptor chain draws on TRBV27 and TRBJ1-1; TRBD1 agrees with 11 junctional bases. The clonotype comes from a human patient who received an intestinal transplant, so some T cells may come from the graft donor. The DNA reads TGTGCCAGCAGTAAGGACAGGGGGCCGGTGAACACTGAAGCTTTCTTT. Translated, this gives CASSKDRGPVNTEAFF.